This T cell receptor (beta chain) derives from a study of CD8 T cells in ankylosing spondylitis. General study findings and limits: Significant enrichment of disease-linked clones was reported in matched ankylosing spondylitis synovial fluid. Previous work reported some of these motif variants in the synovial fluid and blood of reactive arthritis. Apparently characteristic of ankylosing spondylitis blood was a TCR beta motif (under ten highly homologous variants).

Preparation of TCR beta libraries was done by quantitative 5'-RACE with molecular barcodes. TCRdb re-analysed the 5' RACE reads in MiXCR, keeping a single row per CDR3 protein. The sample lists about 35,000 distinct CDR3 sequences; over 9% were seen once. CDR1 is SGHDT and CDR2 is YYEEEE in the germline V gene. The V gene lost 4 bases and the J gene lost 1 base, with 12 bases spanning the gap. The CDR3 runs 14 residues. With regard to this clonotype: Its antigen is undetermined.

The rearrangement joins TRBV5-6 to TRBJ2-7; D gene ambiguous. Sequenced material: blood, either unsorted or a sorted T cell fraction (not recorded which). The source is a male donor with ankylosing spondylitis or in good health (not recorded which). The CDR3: CASSTKAGSYEQYF. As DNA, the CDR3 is TGTGCCAGCAGCACTAAGGCTGGGTCCTACGAGCAGTACTTC. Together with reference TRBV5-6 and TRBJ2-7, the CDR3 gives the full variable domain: DAGVTQSPTHLIKTRGQQVTLRCSPKSGHDTVSWYQQALGQGPQFIFQYYEEEERQRGNFPDRFSGHQFPNYSSELNVNALLLGDSALYLCASSTKAGSYEQYFGPGTRLTVT.